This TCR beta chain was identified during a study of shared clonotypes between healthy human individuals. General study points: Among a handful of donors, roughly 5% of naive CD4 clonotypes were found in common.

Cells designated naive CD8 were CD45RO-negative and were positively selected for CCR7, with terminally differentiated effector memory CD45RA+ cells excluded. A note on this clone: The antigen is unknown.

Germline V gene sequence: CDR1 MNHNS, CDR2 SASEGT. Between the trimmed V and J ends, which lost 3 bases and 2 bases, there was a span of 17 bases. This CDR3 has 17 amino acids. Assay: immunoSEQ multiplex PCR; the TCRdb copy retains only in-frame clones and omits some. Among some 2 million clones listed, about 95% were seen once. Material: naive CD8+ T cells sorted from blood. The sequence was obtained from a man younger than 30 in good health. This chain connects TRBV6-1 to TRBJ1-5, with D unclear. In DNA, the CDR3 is TGTGCCAGCAGTGATCTGACGGTCTTTTCGGGCAATCAGCCCCAGCATTTT. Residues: CASSDLTVFSGNQPQHF.